The 27 T cell receptor beta chains presented below share a single source sample, sequenced in a study of blood T cell repertoires in COVID-19. Generated by immunoSEQ multiplex PCR, the TCRdb table keeps only in-frame clones and is missing some. The sample records some 120,000 clones, about 92% being singletons. The sample consisted of peripheral blood. The source is a man aged 50 to 59 with active COVID-19.

This chain joins TRBV19 and TRBJ2-3, with D possibly being TRBD2 (5 bases). Between the trimmed V and J ends, which lost 7 bases and 5 bases, there was a span of 13 bases. This CDR3 contains 13 residues. Germline V lookup: CDR1 LNHDA, CDR2 SQIVND (reference sequence). The CDR3: CASISEGEDTQYF. The CDR3 coding sequence is TGTGCCAGTATAAGTGAGGGTGAAGATACGCAGTATTTT.

This chain links TRBV24-1 with TRBJ1-1; D is possibly TRBD1 (5 bases). The germline CDR1 and CDR2 sequences are KGHDR and SFDVKD. This CDR3 region has 13 residues. Trimming removed 7 bases at V and 4 bases at J, with 12 bases between. This CDR3 is CATRDSGITEAFF. CDR3 bases: TGTGCCACCAGAGACTCAGGGATCACTGAAGCTTTCTTT.

The rearrangement joins TRBV2 to TRBJ1-2, with D possibly being TRBD1 (5 bases). The CDR3 length is 14 residues. Germline V gives CDR1 SNHLY, CDR2 FYNNEI. V shed 4 bases and J shed 2 bases, with 11 bases lying between them. The CDR3 is CASSGGRMNYGYTF. CDR3 DNA: TGTGCCAGCAGTGGGGGCAGGATGAACTATGGCTACACCTTC.

This sequence joins TRBV2 and TRBJ2-3; 7 bases fit TRBD2. With V trimmed by 3 bases and J by 4 bases, 7 bases remained unmatched. This CDR3 contains 15 residues. Germline V lookup: CDR1 SNHLY, CDR2 FYNNEI. The CDR3 region is CASSDPGGRADTQYF. The CDR3 DNA is TGTGCCAGCAGTGACCCGGGGGGTCGGGCAGATACGCAGTATTTT.

The V call is TRBV20-1, the J call TRBJ2-3; D remains ambiguous. V lost 3 bases and J lost 6, with 4 bases in between. Germline CDR1 is DFQATT and CDR2 is SNEGSKA (reference sequence). The CDR3 loop spans 10 amino acids. CDR3 coding DNA: TGCAGTGCTAGCGGGGATACGCAGTATTTT. This gives the protein CSASGDTQYF.

The chain employs TRBV7-2 and TRBJ2-7; no definite D call. The V end was cut by 5 bases, the J end by 2 bases, with 10 bases between. Looked up from germline, CDR1 is SGHTA and CDR2 is FQGNSA. The CDR3 loop spans 13 amino acids. CDR3: CASSPRAPYEQYF. CDR3 DNA sequence: TGTGCCAGCAGCCCACGAGCCCCCTACGAGCAGTACTTC.

The chain is built from TRBV7-6 and TRBJ1-2; 8 bases line up with TRBD1. The J segment lost 3 bases and the V segment lost 4 bases, leaving 7 bases of the junction unmatched. Germline lookup yields CDR1 SGHVS and CDR2 FNYEAQ. This CDR3 has 15 amino acids. The CDR3 region has the DNA TGTGCCAGCAGCTCTGGGACAGGCTGGGACTATGGCTACACCTTC. It is translated as CASSSGTGWDYGYTF.

The chain carries TRBV6-6 and TRBJ1-2; 7 bases agree with TRBD1. There are 13 residues in the CDR3. Looked up from germline, CDR1 is MNHNY and CDR2 is SVGAGI (reference sequence). V lost 4 bases, J lost 8 bases, and 7 bases stayed unmatched. CDR3 loop: CASSSDTTGGYTF. CDR3 DNA sequence: TGTGCCAGCAGTTCCGACACGACAGGGGGCTACACCTTC.

V gene TRBV6-5 combines with J gene TRBJ1-4; D is perhaps TRBD1 (6 bases). Germline V gene data show CDR1 as MNHEY and CDR2 as SVGAGI. The V end was cut by 6 bases, the J end by 4 bases, with 12 bases between. The CDR3 sequence is 14 residues long. In nucleotides, the CDR3 is TGTGCCAGCAGCGGCACAGGGATTAATGAAAAACTGTTTTTT. Encoded protein: CASSGTGINEKLFF.

Here the CDR3 DNA reads TGTGCCAGCAGCCTGACCCGGGGGTCCTACGAGCAGTACTTC. This gives the protein CASSLTRGSYEQYF. This chain uses TRBV11-2 with TRBJ2-7, with a weak D call TRBD2 (6 bases). The CDR3 totals 14 residues. V was shortened by 5 bases and J by 1 base, with 12 bases between the two germline ends. The V gene's germline CDR1 is SGHAT and CDR2 FQNNGV.

The chain employs TRBV10-3 and TRBJ2-3; 7 nucleotides align to TRBD2. Germline-derived CDR1 and CDR2 are ENHRY and SYGVKD. The CDR3 is made up of 16 amino acids. The trim removed 0 bases at V and 4 bases at J, leaving 7 bases unmatched. The CDR3 loop reads CAISESSGRKSDTQYF. The CDR3 bases are TGTGCCATCAGTGAGTCGTCCGGGAGGAAATCAGATACGCAGTATTTT.

This chain links TRBV3-1 (or the pseudogene TRBV3-2) with TRBJ2-1; D may be TRBD2 (6 bases). The CDR3 loop spans 13 amino acids. The V and J ends lost 1 base and 9 bases respectively, with 10 bases between them. The germline V gene has CDR1 LGHDT and CDR2 YNNKEL (reference sequence). The CDR3 DNA is TGTGCCAGCAGCCAAGGGGGGGTGGGTGAGCAGTTCTTC. Translating it yields CASSQGGVGEQFF.

The CDR3 bases are TGTGCCAGCAGCTTAGGGACAGGGGGAGGCTACACCTTC. It specifies CASSLGTGGGYTF. The chain has TRBV7-2 and TRBJ1-2; 10 bases are a match to TRBD1. The CDR3 length is 13 residues. V dropped 1 base and J dropped 8; count of bases not matched to a gene: 1. CDR1 and CDR2 (germline): SGHTA, FQGNSA.

The rearrangement uses TRBV29-1 and TRBJ1-4; 9 bases are shared with TRBD1. V shed 4 bases, J shed 8 bases, and the junction held 8 bases outside the gene matches. The CDR3 sequence is 14 residues long. Germline CDR1 SQVTM, CDR2 ANQGSEA. In DNA, the CDR3 is TGCAGCGTTGCCCCTGACAGGGGGGGAGAAAAACTGTTTTTT. It translates to CSVAPDRGGEKLFF.

The chain carries TRBV6-5 and TRBJ2-5; D perhaps matches TRBD2 (5 bases). The CDR3 loop spans 13 amino acids. The germline V gene encodes CDR1 MNHEY and CDR2 SVGAGI. V was pared by 8 bases and J by 5 bases, with 15 bases between. The CDR3 sequence: CASQNSGTETQYF. The CDR3 bases are TGTGCCAGCCAGAACTCGGGAACGGAGACCCAGTACTTC.

The V call is TRBV6-2 or TRBV6-3, the J call TRBJ2-1; D is unclear. The CDR3 covers 14 residues. Trimming removed 3 bases at V and 9 bases at J, with 15 bases between. CDR1 and CDR2 (germline): MNHEY, SVGEGT. Here the CDR3 DNA reads TGTGCCAGCAGTTATCTACAGCTGGGTACTGAGCAGTTCTTC. This translates into CASSYLQLGTEQFF.

This clone was detected a few times. This chain connects TRBV18 to TRBJ1-4; tentative D call: TRBD1 (6 bases). Looked up from germline, CDR1 is KGHSH and CDR2 is LQKENI. The CDR3 runs to 16 residues. Trimming removed 2 bases from V and 5 bases from J, with 15 bases in between. The CDR3 DNA reads TGTGCCAGCTCACCAGGGACACAAACTTTAAATGAAAAACTGTTTTTT. Protein: CASSPGTQTLNEKLFF.

With regard to this clone: Other DNA sequences in this specimen translate into the identical CDR3. This rearrangement joins TRBV14 to TRBJ1-2; possible D gene TRBD1, 5 bases. Germline-derived CDR1 and CDR2 are SGHDN and FVKESK. There are 14 residues in the CDR3. The V gene lost 0 bases and the J gene lost 5 bases, with 10 bases spanning the gap. DNA for the CDR3: TGTGCCAGCAGCCAAGATGGTAGGGGTTATGGCTACACCTTC. Translating it yields CASSQDGRGYGYTF.

The sample holds one count of this clone. This sequence joins TRBV7-8 and TRBJ2-3, with 12 positions matching TRBD2. Germline CDR1 and CDR2: SGHVS and FQNEAQ. CDR3 length: 16 amino acids. The junction had 4 bases not matched to a gene; V was cut back by 0 bases and J by 6 bases. The CDR3 loop reads CASSLAPSGRGDTQYF. CDR3 in DNA: TGTGCCAGCAGCTTAGCCCCTAGCGGGAGGGGGGATACGCAGTATTTT.

This clone was recorded once. The genes are TRBV3-1 (or the pseudogene TRBV3-2) and TRBJ1-4; no clear D. The length of the CDR3 is 15 residues. Per germline, CDR1 LGHDT and CDR2 YNNKEL (reference sequence). Deletions cut 5 bases from V and 8 bases from J, with 18 bases between. This chain's CDR3 is CASSSRGDGGEKLFF. The CDR3 coding sequence is TGTGCCAGCAGCAGCCGGGGTGATGGCGGGGAAAAACTGTTTTTT.

This chain connects TRBV6-5 to TRBJ1-4, with 7 bases lining up with TRBD1. Germline V gene lookup returns CDR1 MNHEY and CDR2 SVGAGI. The V and J ends lost 6 bases and 6 bases, in that order; junction bases with no gene match: 7. The CDR3 contains 14 residues. CDR3 loop: CASRTTGFDEKLFF. The CDR3 DNA reads TGTGCCAGCAGGACGACAGGGTTCGATGAAAAACTGTTTTTT.

The V call is TRBV5-4, the J call TRBJ2-5, with a possible D match to TRBD2 (6 bases). CDR3 length: 16 amino acids. Germline V lookup: CDR1 SGHNT, CDR2 YYREEE (reference sequence). With 1 base removed from V and 7 bases from J, the gap between germline ends came to 20 bases. CDR3 loop: CASSLWNGGTGGTQYF. The CDR3 nucleotides are TGTGCCAGCAGCTTGTGGAACGGTGGGACTGGAGGGACCCAGTACTTC.

The chain combines TRBV9 with TRBJ1-3; tentative D call: TRBD1 (6 bases). V was shortened by 4 bases and J by 0 bases, with 14 bases between the two germline ends. Germline values: CDR1 SGDLS, CDR2 YYNGEE. The CDR3 sequence is 16 residues long. The CDR3, as DNA: TGTGCCAGCAGCCCGGACAGCCCTGCCTCTGGAAACACCATATATTTT. This translates into CASSPDSPASGNTIYF.

The chain couples TRBV27 to TRBJ1-1; D may be TRBD1 (6 bases). Between the trimmed V and J ends, which lost 5 bases and 1 base, there was a span of 14 bases. Germline lookup yields CDR1 MNHEY and CDR2 SMNVEV (reference sequence). This CDR3 is built from 15 residues. The DNA of the CDR3 is TGTGCCAGCAGTGATTGGGACAAGAGGAACACTGAAGCTTTCTTT. It specifies CASSDWDKRNTEAFF.

The chain carries TRBV12-3 or TRBV12-4 and TRBJ1-2, with D perhaps matching TRBD1 (5 bases). This CDR3 contains 11 residues. Trimming cost V 6 bases and J 5 bases, with 7 bases left between them. The CDR3 sequence: CASSDRYGYTF. Written as DNA, the CDR3 is TGTGCCAGCAGCGACAGATATGGCTACACCTTC.

The chain carries TRBV19 and TRBJ2-1, with 13 bases fitting TRBD2. CDR1 LNHDA and CDR2 SQIVND come from the germline V gene (reference sequence). The CDR3 spans 17 residues. Unmatched junction bases numbered 8, after V lost 1 base and J lost 8 bases. As DNA, the CDR3 is TGTGCCAGTAGTATAGCAACCGGGACTAGCGGGATCGATGAGCAGTTCTTC. It encodes CASSIATGTSGIDEQFF.

This chain links TRBV6-4 with TRBJ2-3; 7 nucleotides line up with TRBD2. This CDR3 region has 15 residues. CDR1 and CDR2 from the germline V gene are MRHNA and SNTAGT. V shed 0 bases, J shed 5 bases, and the junction held 5 bases outside the gene matches. The CDR3 loop reads CASSDSWGGIDTQYF. The CDR3 nucleotides read TGTGCCAGCAGTGACTCCTGGGGGGGAATAGATACGCAGTATTTT.